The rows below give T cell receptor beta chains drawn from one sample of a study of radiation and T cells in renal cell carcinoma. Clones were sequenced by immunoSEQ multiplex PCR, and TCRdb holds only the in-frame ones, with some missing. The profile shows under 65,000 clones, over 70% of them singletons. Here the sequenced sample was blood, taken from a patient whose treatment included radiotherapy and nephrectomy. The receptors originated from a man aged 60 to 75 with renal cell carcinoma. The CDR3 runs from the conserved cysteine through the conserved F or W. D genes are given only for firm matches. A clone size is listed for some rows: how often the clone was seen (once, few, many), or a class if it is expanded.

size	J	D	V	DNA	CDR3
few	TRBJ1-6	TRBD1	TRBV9	TGTGCCAGCAGCGGGGGACAGGGACCCCTCCACTTT	CASSGGQGPLHF
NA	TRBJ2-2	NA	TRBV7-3	TGTGCCAGCAGCTTCGGAAGCGGGTTTACCGGGGAGCTGTTTTTT	CASSFGSGFTGELFF
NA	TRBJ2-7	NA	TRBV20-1	TGCAGTGCCGGAAGGGCCTACGAGCAGTACTTC	CSAGRAYEQYF
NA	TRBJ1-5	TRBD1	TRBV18	TGTGCCAGCTCACCAATCGGGGGACAGGGAAATCAGCCCCAGCATTTT	CASSPIGGQGNQPQHF
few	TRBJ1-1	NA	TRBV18	TGTGCCAGCTCACCCGACATGAACACTGAAGCTTTCTTT	CASSPDMNTEAFF
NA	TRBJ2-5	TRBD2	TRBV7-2	TGTGCCAGCACCCGCGGGGGGCGCGGTCTGGAGACCCAGTACTTC	CASTRGGRGLETQYF
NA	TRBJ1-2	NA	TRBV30	TGTGCCTGGAGTGTCGGGCCCGCTCAGGGAGGCTACACCTTC	CAWSVGPAQGGYTF
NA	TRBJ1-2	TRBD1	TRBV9	TGTGCCAGCAGCTCGACAGGGGCCTATGGCTACACCTTC	CASSSTGAYGYTF
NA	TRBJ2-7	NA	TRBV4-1	TGCGCCAGCAGCCAAGACCCCCTGGTAGTTGTAGAGCAGTACTTC	CASSQDPLVVVEQYF
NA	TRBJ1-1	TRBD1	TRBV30	TGTGCCTGGAGATTCAGGACAGGGGGTAGTAATACTGAAGCTTTCTTT	CAWRFRTGGSNTEAFF
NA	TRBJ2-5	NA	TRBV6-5	TGTGCCAGCAGTCGCACTCGCAGACAAGAGACCCAGTACTTC	CASSRTRRQETQYF
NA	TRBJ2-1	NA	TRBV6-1	TGTGCCAGCAGTCCTCGTCAGGGCGGTGAGCAGTTCTTC	CASSPRQGGEQFF
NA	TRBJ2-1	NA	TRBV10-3	TGTGCCATCAGTGAGTCGGAGGAGGGGAATGAGCAGTTCTTC	CAISESEEGNEQFF
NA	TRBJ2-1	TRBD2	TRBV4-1	TGCGCCAGCAGCCAAGAATTTCGAGCGGGAGGCCTATGGAATGAGCAGTTCTTC	CASSQEFRAGGLWNEQFF
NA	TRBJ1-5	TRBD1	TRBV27	TGTGCCAGCAGTCCCCACTGGACAGGGAATAGCAATCAGCCCCAGCATTTT	CASSPHWTGNSNQPQHF
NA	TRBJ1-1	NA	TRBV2	TGTGCCAGCAGTGTATTTCTGAACACTGAAGCTTTCTTT	CASSVFLNTEAFF
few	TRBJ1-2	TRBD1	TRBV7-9	TGTGCCAGCAGCTTGGCAGGGGGCACTAACTATGGCTACACCTTC	CASSLAGGTNYGYTF
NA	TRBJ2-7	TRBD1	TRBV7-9	TGTGCCAGCAGCTTAACGGGACAGAGGAACGAGCAGTACTTC	CASSLTGQRNEQYF
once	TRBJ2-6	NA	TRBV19	TGTGCCAGCGCCGGGACGGCCTCTGGGGCCAACGTCCTGACTTTC	CASAGTASGANVLTF
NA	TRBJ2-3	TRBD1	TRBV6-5	TGTGCCAGCCAAAGGGGGCAGCCCACAGATACGCAGTATTTT	CASQRGQPTDTQYF
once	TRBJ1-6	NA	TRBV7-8	TGTGCCAGCAGCTTAGGGAGCTCCTATAATTCACCCCTCCACTTT	CASSLGSSYNSPLHF
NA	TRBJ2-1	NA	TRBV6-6	TGTGCCAGCAATTGGGACTGGGACAATGAGCAGTTCTTC	CASNWDWDNEQFF
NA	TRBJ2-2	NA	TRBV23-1	TGCGCCAGCAGGGGGCCGACGTACGGGGAGCTGTTTTTT	CASRGPTYGELFF
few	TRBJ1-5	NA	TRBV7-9	TGTGCCAGCAGCCCACCCGGCGGCGGGGGTCAGCCCCAGCATTTT	CASSPPGGGGQPQHF